These 8 T cell receptor beta chains share one sample of origin, sequenced in a study of metastatic and nonmetastatic thyroid tumors. Patients underwent thyroid surgery, and none had received any treatment before it. MiXCR was used by TCRdb to re-call the PCR reads. The sample comprises 20,000 to 30,000 clones, over 10% of which are singletons, and over 4% rests with the top ten. The sequencing input was blood. All receptors derive from a female donor with papillary thyroid cancer or a benign thyroid nodule (not recorded which). Some clones in this sample may be carry-over from other donors' samples.

There are many counts of this clone. The V gene is TRBV28, the J gene TRBJ2-6, with no clear D. CDR1 is MDHEN, CDR2 SYDVKM, per germline. The V gene lost 6 bases and the J gene lost 0 bases, with 9 bases spanning the gap. The CDR3 covers 15 residues. The CDR3: CASSPPFSGANVLTF. In DNA form, the CDR3 reads TGTGCCAGCAGCCCTCCTTTCTCTGGGGCCAACGTCCTGACTTTC.

The CDR3 is CASSLTPIPNEKLFF. The CDR3 DNA follows: TGTGCCAGCAGCCTTACCCCGATTCCTAATGAAAAACTGTTTTTT. The V gene is TRBV11-1, the J gene TRBJ1-4; D not resolved. The germline V gene has CDR1 SGHAT and CDR2 FQDESV (reference sequence). V lost 5 bases, J lost 3 bases, and 13 bases lay in between. The CDR3 runs 15 residues.

Ten or more counts support this clone. J is TRBJ1-1 and V is TRBV20-1, with a possible D match to TRBD1 (5 bases). Germline CDR1 DFQATT, CDR2 SNEGSKA (reference sequence). The ends were cut back, 1 base at V and 1 base at J, with 10 bases in the middle. CDR3 length equals 14 residues. CDR3 amino acids: CSARAPGPNTEAFF. In DNA form, the CDR3 reads TGCAGTGCTAGAGCCCCAGGGCCGAACACTGAAGCTTTCTTT.

This clone was seen ten or more times. The V call is TRBV4-2, the J call TRBJ2-1, with 10 nucleotides matching TRBD1. In germline, CDR1 is LGHNA, CDR2 YNFKEQ. This CDR3 comprises 16 residues. The trim removed 0 bases at V and 9 bases at J, leaving 8 bases unmatched. Here the CDR3 DNA reads TGTGCCAGCAGCCAAGAGGGGACAGGGGTGGTATTTGAGCAGTTCTTC. Translating gives CASSQEGTGVVFEQFF.

This clone occurred many times. The chain joins TRBV30 to TRBJ1-4; perhaps TRBD1 as D (5 bases). CDR1 GTSNPN and CDR2 SVGIG come from the germline V gene (reference sequence). V lost 3 bases and J 3 bases, leaving 8 bases between the germline ends. The CDR3 runs to 13 residues. The CDR3 DNA sequence: TGTGCCTGGAGGGTGACAGCTAATGAAAAACTGTTTTTT. Its protein product is CAWRVTANEKLFF.

Many counts were recorded for this clone. The chain joins TRBV18 to TRBJ2-7; D ambiguous. This CDR3 spans 14 amino acids. Trimming pared 4 bases from V and 1 base from J, leaving 11 bases between. Per germline, CDR1 KGHSH and CDR2 LQKENI. The CDR3 loop is CASSRERNSYEQYF. The CDR3 nucleotides read TGTGCCAGCTCACGGGAACGGAATTCCTACGAGCAGTACTTC.

The V call is TRBV19, the J call TRBJ1-1; D gene ambiguous. There are 14 residues in the CDR3. Germline assignment: CDR1 LNHDA and CDR2 SQIVND (reference sequence). Trimming left V 6 bases short and J 0 bases short, with 11 bases between. CDR3 DNA sequence: TGTGCCAGTAGCTCAGCGGTCATGAACACTGAAGCTTTCTTT. This translates into CASSSAVMNTEAFF.

This clone was observed many times. J is TRBJ1-1 and V is TRBV2; TRBD1 matches at 9 bases. Germline trimming cut 6 bases from V and 0 bases from J; bases unmatched to any gene: 8. Germline loops: CDR1 SNHLY, CDR2 FYNNEI. The CDR3 covers 16 residues. Written as DNA, the CDR3 is TGTGCCAGCAGGGACAGGGGCCGAATAATGAACACTGAAGCTTTCTTT. Its protein product is CASRDRGRIMNTEAFF.